Below, one TCR beta chain is given with its context. What it binds is not known. Per germline, CDR1 SGHTA and CDR2 FQGNSA. V was trimmed by 1 base and J by 4 bases, leaving 14 bases between them. The CDR3 spans 16 residues. These data are taken from a study of beta chain features in type 1 diabetes. Findings and limits, study-wide: In type 1 diabetes patients, VDJ junctions had fewer insertions; deletions at these junctions were more frequent. The naive, central memory and Treg TCRB repertoires looked more alike in patients than they did in healthy donors. Because the template was cDNA, high-expressing cells might be over-represented.

Naive, central memory, regulatory and stem cell-like memory cells within the CD4+ compartment were sorted using CD45RO/CCR7/CD25/CD127/CD95/CD27. Reverse transcribing all isolated RNA meant expressed TCRB transcripts were sequenced. Method: immunoSEQ multiplex PCR; TCRdb's copy keeps in-frame clones and lacks some. The sample records about 12,000 clones, about 42% being singletons. This clonotype was sampled from a man younger than 30 in good health. The chain is built from TRBV7-2 and TRBJ2-1; D might be TRBD1 (5 bases). The sample was stem cell memory CD4+ T cells from blood. CDR3 nucleotides: TGTGCCAGCAGCTTAGAGTCGGGCAGGGATTACAATGAGCAGTTCTTC. Amino acids: CASSLESGRDYNEQFF.